The T cell receptor beta chain under discussion was sequenced for a study of technical replicates of blood from four donors. After removal of 6 bases from V and 7 bases from J, the junction contained 8 bases not matched to a gene. The CDR3 is made up of 13 amino acids. CDR1 LNHDA and CDR2 SQIVND come from the germline V gene (reference sequence). The repertoire was sequenced with immunoSEQ multiplex PCR; TCRdb's copy has only in-frame clones and lacks some. The sample contains over 65,000 clones, approximately 95% of which appear only once. This TCR came from a human donor in good health. The chain employs TRBV19 and TRBJ2-7, with 8 bases lining up with TRBD1. Sequencing input: T cells isolated from PBMCs. In DNA, the CDR3 is TGTGCCAGTAGAAGGACAGGGAGTGCGGAGCAGTACTTC. Encoded protein: CASRRTGSAEQYF.